The 16 T cell receptor beta chains given below trace back to one sample, sequenced in a study of early T cells in non-severe SARS-CoV-2 infection. Via MiXCR, TCRdb re-called the 5' RACE reads, giving one row per CDR3 protein. There are around 100,000 distinct CDR3 sequences in the sample; around 13% occur only once, and about 6.2% lies in the top ten. Sequenced: whole blood. These receptors originate from an adult who was a healthcare worker with PCR-confirmed SARS-CoV-2 infection or an uninfected control (not recorded which).

This clonotype was detected ten times or more. This chain connects TRBV12-3 or TRBV12-4 to TRBJ2-7; 11 positions match TRBD1. The trim removed 5 bases at V and 3 bases at J, leaving 6 bases unmatched. There are 15 residues in the CDR3. The CDR3 DNA reads as TGTGCCAGCAGTAGTACCGGGACAGGGGGCTACGAGCAGTACTTC. Amino acid sequence: CASSSTGTGGYEQYF.

The rearrangement links TRBV6-5 to TRBJ1-3, with D unclear. The CDR3 is 15 residues long. The ends were cut back, 6 bases at V and 2 bases at J, with 14 bases in the middle. The germline V gene has CDR1 MNHEY and CDR2 SVGAGI. The DNA for the CDR3 is TGTGCCAGCAGCCCAGGTCGGGCCCCTGGAAACACCATATATTTT. Protein product: CASSPGRAPGNTIYF.

This sequence joins TRBV29-1 and TRBJ2-7; TRBD2 matches at 9 bases. From germline, CDR1 is SQVTM and CDR2 ANQGSEA. The J segment lost 3 bases and the V segment lost 6 bases, leaving 3 bases of the junction unmatched. This CDR3 has 12 amino acids. In DNA, the CDR3 is TGCAGCGTCGATAGCGGGAGCTACGAGCAGTACTTC. Translation gives CSVDSGSYEQYF.

This clonotype turned up a few times. V gene TRBV12-3 or TRBV12-4 combines with J gene TRBJ1-3, with D unresolved. This CDR3 contains 13 residues. V was trimmed by 5 bases and J by 8 bases, leaving 13 bases between them. The CDR3 nucleotides are TGTGCCAGCAGTCCCCTTCGGGCAGACACCATATATTTT. It translates to CASSPLRADTIYF.

The sample holds a few counts of this clonotype. The genes are TRBV12-3 or TRBV12-4 and TRBJ2-3; 10 bases fit TRBD1. V gave up 7 bases and J gave up 4 bases; unmatched junction bases: 8. The CDR3 extends over 15 amino acids. The CDR3 protein is CASTLGDRGPDTQYF. The CDR3 region has the DNA TGTGCCAGCACCCTTGGGGACAGGGGCCCAGATACGCAGTATTTT.

This clonotype was recorded many times. The chain recombines TRBV4-1 with TRBJ2-4, with no clear D. Germline lookup yields CDR1 MGHRA and CDR2 YSYEKL. V was pared by 0 bases and J by 0 bases, with 12 bases between. The CDR3 covers 17 residues. CDR3 bases: TGCGCCAGCAGCCAAGATAGAGGCCCTATAGCCAAAAACATTCAGTACTTC. Its translation: CASSQDRGPIAKNIQYF.

The chain employs TRBV6-5 and TRBJ1-5, with D possibly being TRBD1 (6 bases). The V gene's germline CDR1 is MNHEY and CDR2 SVGAGI. The CDR3 length is 17 residues. Trimming cost V 5 bases and J 9 bases, with 26 bases left between them. CDR3 residues: CASSPSLGAPSGRPQHF. The CDR3 nucleotides read TGTGCCAGCAGTCCTAGTCTGGGGGCCCCAAGCGGGAGGCCCCAGCATTTT.

The chain couples TRBV5-1 to TRBJ2-7; 8 bases agree with TRBD1. The V segment lost 6 bases and the J segment 5 bases; nucleotides outside the gene matches: 10. Germline assignment: CDR1 SGHRS and CDR2 YFSETQ. The CDR3 contains 14 residues. The CDR3 here is CASTRGTGSDEQYF. In DNA form, the CDR3 reads TGCGCCAGCACCCGGGGGACAGGATCGGACGAGCAGTACTTC.

This clonotype showed up many times. The chain combines TRBV9 with TRBJ2-3, with TRBD1 identical over 12 bases. The CDR3 has 16 residues. Per the germline V gene, CDR1 is SGDLS and CDR2 is YYNGEE. Trimming removed 2 bases from V and 6 bases from J; junction bases left unmatched: 7. CDR3: CASSVGQGALTDTQYF. The CDR3 nucleotides read TGTGCCAGCAGCGTGGGACAGGGGGCGCTTACGGATACGCAGTATTTT.

This clonotype was recorded many times. This chain joins TRBV7-9 and TRBJ1-5; no firm D call. The CDR3 extends over 13 amino acids. V lost 4 bases and J 5 bases, leaving 9 bases between the germline ends. Germline assignment: CDR1 SEHNR and CDR2 FQNEAQ (reference sequence). The CDR3 region has the DNA TGTGCCAGCAGCTCGCAGGAGGATCAGCCCCAGCATTTT. It specifies CASSSQEDQPQHF.

This clonotype appeared a few times. The chain recombines TRBV5-1 with TRBJ2-7, with 9 bases fitting TRBD2. Germline V gene lookup returns CDR1 SGHRS and CDR2 YFSETQ. The CDR3 is 14 amino acids. V lost 1 base, J lost 3 bases, and 2 bases stayed unmatched. The CDR3 loop reads CASSLTSGRYEQYF. The CDR3 DNA is TGCGCCAGCAGCTTGACTAGCGGGCGCTACGAGCAGTACTTC. The whole variable domain, remainder taken from reference TRBV5-1 and TRBJ2-7, is KAGVTQTPRYLIKTRGQQVTLSCSPISGHRSVSWYQQTPGQGLQFLFEYFSETQRNKGNFPGRFSGRQFSNSRSEMNVSTLELGDSALYLCASSLTSGRYEQYFGPGTRLTVT.

A few counts support this clonotype. The genes are TRBV7-8 and TRBJ2-4; D call uncertain. Between the trimmed V and J ends, which lost 1 base and 1 base, there was a span of 8 bases. Per the germline V gene, CDR1 is SGHVS and CDR2 is FQNEAQ. The CDR3 consists of 15 residues. Written as DNA, the CDR3 is TGTGCCAGCAGCTTAGGATGGAAGGCCAAAAACATTCAGTACTTC. The encoded protein is CASSLGWKAKNIQYF.

This clonotype has at least ten counts. V usage is TRBV7-9 and J usage is TRBJ1-3; 7 bases are shared with TRBD1. The V gene end was trimmed by 5 bases and the J gene end by 4 bases; junction bases not matched to a gene: 11. The CDR3 length is 16 residues. Germline V lookup: CDR1 SEHNR, CDR2 FQNEAQ (reference sequence). In DNA, the CDR3 is TGTGCCAGCAGCCCAAGCGGACAGGTCTTCGGAAACACCATATATTTT. The encoded protein is CASSPSGQVFGNTIYF.

This clonotype was recorded a few times. The CDR3 DNA reads as TGTGCCACCGGGGCAGGCGACGGCGTGGATAAACTGTTTTTT. It is translated as CATGAGDGVDKLFF. The chain combines TRBV24-1 with TRBJ1-4; D perhaps matches TRBD1 (5 bases). This CDR3 contains 14 residues. Germline CDR1 is KGHDR and CDR2 is SFDVKD. V lost 9 bases, J lost 11 bases, and 21 bases lay in between.

This clonotype was seen only a few times. The rearrangement links TRBV5-4 to TRBJ2-1; TRBD2 is a possible D gene (6 bases). Germline lookup yields CDR1 SGHNT and CDR2 YYREEE (reference sequence). V was shortened by 3 bases and J by 7 bases, with 17 bases between the two germline ends. The CDR3 runs to 15 residues. CDR3 sequence reads: CASSSREAGGNEQFF. The CDR3 DNA reads TGTGCCAGCAGCTCCCGAGAAGCTGGAGGGAATGAGCAGTTCTTC.

This clonotype was counted at least ten times. V gene TRBV7-9 combines with J gene TRBJ2-2; D unclear. The length of the CDR3 is 19 residues. Trimming pared 2 bases from V and 0 bases from J, leaving 19 bases between. The V gene's germline CDR1 is SEHNR and CDR2 FQNEAQ (reference sequence). The CDR3 region has the DNA TGTGCCAGCAGCTTAATAGGGTCTTGGCGTTCCTCGAACACCGGGGAGCTGTTTTTT. As protein: CASSLIGSWRSSNTGELFF. The entire variable domain, with the rest obtained from reference TRBV7-9 and TRBJ2-2, is as follows: DTGVSQNPRHKITKRGQNVTFRCDPISEHNRLYWYRQTLGQGPEFLTYFQNEAQLEKSRLLSDRFSAERPKGSFSTLEIQRTEQGDSAMYLCASSLIGSWRSSNTGELFFGEGSRLTVL.